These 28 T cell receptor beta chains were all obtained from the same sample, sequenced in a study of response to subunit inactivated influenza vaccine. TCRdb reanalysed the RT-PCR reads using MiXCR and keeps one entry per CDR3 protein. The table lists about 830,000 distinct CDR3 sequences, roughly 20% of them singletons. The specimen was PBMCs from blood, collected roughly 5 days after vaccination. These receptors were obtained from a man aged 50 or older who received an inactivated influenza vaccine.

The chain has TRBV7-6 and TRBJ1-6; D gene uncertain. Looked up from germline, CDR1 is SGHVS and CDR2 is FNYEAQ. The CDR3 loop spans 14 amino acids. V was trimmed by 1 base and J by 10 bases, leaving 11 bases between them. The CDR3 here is CASSLGQTASPLHF. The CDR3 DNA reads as TGTGCCAGCAGCTTAGGTCAGACGGCATCACCCCTCCACTTT.

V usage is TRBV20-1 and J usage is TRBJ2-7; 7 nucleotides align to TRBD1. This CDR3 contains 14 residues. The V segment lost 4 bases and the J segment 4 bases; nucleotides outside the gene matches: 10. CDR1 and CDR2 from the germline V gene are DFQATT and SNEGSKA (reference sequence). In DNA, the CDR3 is TGCAGTGCTACCACCGGGACAGACCTTTACGAGCAGTACTTC. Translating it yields CSATTGTDLYEQYF.

CDR3 region: CASRPAGGGQPQHF. CDR3 DNA: TGTGCCAGCAGACCTGCAGGGGGAGGTCAGCCCCAGCATTTT. V and J are TRBV28 and TRBJ1-5, with TRBD1 matching 7 bases. CDR1 and CDR2 (germline): MDHEN, SYDVKM. The CDR3 is 14 residues long. V was clipped by 6 bases and J by 6 bases; unmatched bases: 8.

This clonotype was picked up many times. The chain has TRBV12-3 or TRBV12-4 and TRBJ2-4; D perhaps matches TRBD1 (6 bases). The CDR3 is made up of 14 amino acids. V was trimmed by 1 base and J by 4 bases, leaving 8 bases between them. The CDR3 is CASSLGQGKNIQYF. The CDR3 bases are TGTGCCAGCAGTTTAGGGCAGGGGAAAAACATTCAGTACTTC.

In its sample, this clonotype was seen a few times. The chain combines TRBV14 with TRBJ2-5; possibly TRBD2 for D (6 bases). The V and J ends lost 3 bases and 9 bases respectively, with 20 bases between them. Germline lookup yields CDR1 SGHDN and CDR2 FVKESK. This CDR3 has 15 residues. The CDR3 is CASSQSGPTGGSQYF. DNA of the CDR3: TGTGCCAGCAGCCAGAGCGGACCTACCGGAGGGTCCCAGTACTTC.

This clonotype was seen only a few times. The CDR3 reads CASSLDPGLRTETQYF. CDR3 nucleotides: TGCGCCAGCAGCTTGGATCCGGGACTACGGACGGAGACCCAGTACTTC. V gene TRBV5-1 combines with J gene TRBJ2-5, with 7 positions matching TRBD2. V dropped 0 bases and J dropped 5; count of bases not matched to a gene: 10. The CDR3 totals 16 residues. In germline, CDR1 is SGHRS, CDR2 YFSETQ.

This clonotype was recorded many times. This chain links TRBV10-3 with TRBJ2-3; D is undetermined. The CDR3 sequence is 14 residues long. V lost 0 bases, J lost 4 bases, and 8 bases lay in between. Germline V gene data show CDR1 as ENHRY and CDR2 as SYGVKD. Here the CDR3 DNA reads TGTGCCATCAGTGAGTCGCTAGATGCAGATACGCAGTATTTT. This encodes CAISESLDADTQYF.

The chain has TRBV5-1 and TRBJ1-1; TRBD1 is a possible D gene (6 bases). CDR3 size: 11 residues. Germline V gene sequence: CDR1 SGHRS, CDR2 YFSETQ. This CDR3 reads CDQGRGTEAFF. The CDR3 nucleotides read TGCGATCAGGGGCGAGGCACTGAAGCTTTCTTT.

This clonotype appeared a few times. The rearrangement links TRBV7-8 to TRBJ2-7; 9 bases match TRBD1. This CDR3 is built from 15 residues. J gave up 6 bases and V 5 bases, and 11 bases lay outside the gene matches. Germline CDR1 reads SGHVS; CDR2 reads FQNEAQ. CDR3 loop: CASSPRDRDQREQYF. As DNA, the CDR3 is TGTGCCAGCAGCCCCCGGGACAGGGATCAACGCGAGCAGTACTTC.

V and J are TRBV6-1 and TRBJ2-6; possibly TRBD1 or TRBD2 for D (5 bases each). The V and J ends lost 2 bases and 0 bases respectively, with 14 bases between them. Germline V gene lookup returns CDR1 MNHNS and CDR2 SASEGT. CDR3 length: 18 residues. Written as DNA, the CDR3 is TGTGCCAGCAGTGAAACCGGGACGGCCGTCTCTGGGGCCAACGTCCTGACTTTC. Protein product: CASSETGTAVSGANVLTF.

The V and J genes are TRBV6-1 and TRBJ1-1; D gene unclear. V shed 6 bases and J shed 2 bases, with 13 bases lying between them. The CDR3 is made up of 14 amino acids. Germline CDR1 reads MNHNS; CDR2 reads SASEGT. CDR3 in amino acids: CASRENLGNTEAFF. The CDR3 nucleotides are TGTGCCAGCAGGGAGAACCTAGGCAACACTGAAGCTTTCTTT.

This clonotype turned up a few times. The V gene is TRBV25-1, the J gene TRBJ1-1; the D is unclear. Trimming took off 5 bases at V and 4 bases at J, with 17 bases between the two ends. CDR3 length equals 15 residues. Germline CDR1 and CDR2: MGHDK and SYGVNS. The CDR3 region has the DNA TGTGCCAGCAGTCCCGACCTGGGCGGGTTCACTGAAGCTTTCTTT. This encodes CASSPDLGGFTEAFF.

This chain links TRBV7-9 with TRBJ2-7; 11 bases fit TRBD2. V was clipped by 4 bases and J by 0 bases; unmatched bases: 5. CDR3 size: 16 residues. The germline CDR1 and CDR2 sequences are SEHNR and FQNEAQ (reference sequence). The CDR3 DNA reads TGTGCCAGCAGCTCAACCACTAGCGGGAGCTCCTACGAGCAGTACTTC. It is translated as CASSSTTSGSSYEQYF.

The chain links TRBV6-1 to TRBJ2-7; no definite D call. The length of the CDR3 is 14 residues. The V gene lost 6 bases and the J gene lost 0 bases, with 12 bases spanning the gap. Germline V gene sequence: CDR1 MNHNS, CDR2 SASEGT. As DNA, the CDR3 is TGTGCCAGCAGATCCGGGTCCTCCTCCTACGAGCAGTACTTC. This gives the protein CASRSGSSSYEQYF.

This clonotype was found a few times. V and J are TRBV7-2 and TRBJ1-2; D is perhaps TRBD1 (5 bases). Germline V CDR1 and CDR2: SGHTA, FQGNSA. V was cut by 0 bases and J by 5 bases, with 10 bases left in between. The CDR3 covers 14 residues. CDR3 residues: CASSLAPQGYGYTF. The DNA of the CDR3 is TGTGCCAGCAGCTTAGCGCCCCAGGGTTATGGCTACACCTTC.

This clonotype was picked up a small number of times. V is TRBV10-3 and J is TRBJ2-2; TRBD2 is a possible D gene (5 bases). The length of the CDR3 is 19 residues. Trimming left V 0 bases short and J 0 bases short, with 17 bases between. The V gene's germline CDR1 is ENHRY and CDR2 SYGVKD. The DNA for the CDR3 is TGTGCCATCAGTGAGTCGGGTGCGGGTCTCGCTTCGAACACCGGGGAGCTGTTTTTT. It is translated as CAISESGAGLASNTGELFF.

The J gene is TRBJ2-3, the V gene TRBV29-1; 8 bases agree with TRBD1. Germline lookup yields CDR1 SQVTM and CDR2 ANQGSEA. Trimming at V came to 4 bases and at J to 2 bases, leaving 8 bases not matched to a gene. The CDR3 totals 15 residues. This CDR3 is CSVVPSGGSTDTQYF. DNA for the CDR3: TGCAGCGTTGTTCCGTCAGGGGGCTCCACAGATACGCAGTATTTT.

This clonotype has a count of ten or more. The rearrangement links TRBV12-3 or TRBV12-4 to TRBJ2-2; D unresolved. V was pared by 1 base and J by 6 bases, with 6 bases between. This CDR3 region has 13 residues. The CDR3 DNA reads TGTGCCAGCAGTTTAGGACGGTCCGGGGAGCTGTTTTTT. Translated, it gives CASSLGRSGELFF.

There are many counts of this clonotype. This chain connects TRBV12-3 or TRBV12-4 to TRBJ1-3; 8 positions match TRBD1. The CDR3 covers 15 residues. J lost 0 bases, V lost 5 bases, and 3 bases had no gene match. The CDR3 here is CASSGQGDSGNTIYF. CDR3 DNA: TGTGCCAGCAGTGGACAGGGTGACTCTGGAAACACCATATATTTT.

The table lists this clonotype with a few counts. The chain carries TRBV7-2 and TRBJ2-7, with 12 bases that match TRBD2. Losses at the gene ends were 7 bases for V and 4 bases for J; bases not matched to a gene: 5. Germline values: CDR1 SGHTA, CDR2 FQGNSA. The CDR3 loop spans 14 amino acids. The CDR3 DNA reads TGTGCCAGCACCCCGGGACTAGCGGGTTACGAGCAGTACTTC. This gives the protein CASTPGLAGYEQYF.

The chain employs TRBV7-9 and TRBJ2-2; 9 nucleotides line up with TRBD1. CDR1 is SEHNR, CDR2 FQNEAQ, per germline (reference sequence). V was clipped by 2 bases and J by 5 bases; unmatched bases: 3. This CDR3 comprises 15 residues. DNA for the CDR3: TGTGCCAGCAGCTTAAGTGGGACAGGGACCGGGGAGCTGTTTTTT. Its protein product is CASSLSGTGTGELFF.

The CDR3 DNA sequence: TGCAGTGCTAGGAAGGGTTGGACCGAGGTCTACGAGCAGTACTTC. Encoded protein: CSARKGWTEVYEQYF. J is TRBJ2-7 and V is TRBV20-1; D is undetermined. Germline assignment: CDR1 DFQATT and CDR2 SNEGSKA (reference sequence). Trimming pared 3 bases from V and 3 bases from J, leaving 18 bases between. The CDR3 covers 15 residues.

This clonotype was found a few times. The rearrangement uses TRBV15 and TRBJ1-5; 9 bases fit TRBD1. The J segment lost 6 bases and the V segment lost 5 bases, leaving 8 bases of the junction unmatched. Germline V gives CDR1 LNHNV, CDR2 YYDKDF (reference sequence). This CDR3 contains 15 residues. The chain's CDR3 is CATSEDRGRSQPQHF. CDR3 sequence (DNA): TGTGCCACCAGCGAGGACAGGGGCCGATCTCAGCCCCAGCATTTT. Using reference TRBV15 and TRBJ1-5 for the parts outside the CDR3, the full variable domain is DAMVIQNPRYQVTQFGKPVTLSCSQTLNHNVMYWYQQKSSQAPKLLFHYYDKDFNNEADTPDNFQSRRPNTSFCFLDIRSPGLGDTAMYLCATSEDRGRSQPQHFGDGTRLSIL.

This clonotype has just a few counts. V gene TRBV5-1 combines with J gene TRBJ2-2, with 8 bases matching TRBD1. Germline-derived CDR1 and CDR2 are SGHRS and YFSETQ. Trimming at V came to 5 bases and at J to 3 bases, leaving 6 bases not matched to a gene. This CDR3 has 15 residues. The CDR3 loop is CASSFGQGHTGELFF. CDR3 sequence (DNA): TGCGCCAGCAGTTTTGGACAGGGACACACCGGGGAGCTGTTTTTT.

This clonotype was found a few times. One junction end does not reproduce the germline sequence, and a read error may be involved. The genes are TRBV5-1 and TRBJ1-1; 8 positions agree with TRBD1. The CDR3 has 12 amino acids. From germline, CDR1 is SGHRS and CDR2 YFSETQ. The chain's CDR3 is CASSPGQGRVGF. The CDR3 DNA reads TGCGCCAGCAGCCCCGGACAGGGTCGGGTAGGCTTT. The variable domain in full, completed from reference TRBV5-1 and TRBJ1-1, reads KAGVTQTPRYLIKTRGQQVTLSCSPISGHRSVSWYQQTPGQGLQFLFEYFSETQRNKGNFPGRFSGRQFSNSRSEMNVSTLELGDSALYLCASSPGQGRVGFGQGTRLTVV.

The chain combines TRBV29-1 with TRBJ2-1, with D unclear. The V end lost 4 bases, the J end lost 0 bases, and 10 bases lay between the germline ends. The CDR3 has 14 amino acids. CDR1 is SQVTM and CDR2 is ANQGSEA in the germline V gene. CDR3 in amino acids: CSVGVMSSYNEQFF. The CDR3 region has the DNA TGCAGCGTTGGGGTGATGAGCTCCTACAATGAGCAGTTCTTC.

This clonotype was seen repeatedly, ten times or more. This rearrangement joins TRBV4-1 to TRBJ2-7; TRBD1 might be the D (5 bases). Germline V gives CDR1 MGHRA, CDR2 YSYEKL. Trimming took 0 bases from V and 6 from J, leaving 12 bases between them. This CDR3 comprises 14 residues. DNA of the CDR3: TGCGCCAGCAGCCAAGATCGTAAGGGGTTCGAGCAGTACTTC. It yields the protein CASSQDRKGFEQYF.

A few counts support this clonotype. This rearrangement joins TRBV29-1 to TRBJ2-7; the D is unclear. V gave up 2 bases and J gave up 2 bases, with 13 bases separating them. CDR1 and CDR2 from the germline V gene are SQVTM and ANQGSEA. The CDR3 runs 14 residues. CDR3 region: CSVERWQIPYEQYF. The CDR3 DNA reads TGCAGCGTTGAAAGGTGGCAGATTCCCTACGAGCAGTACTTC.